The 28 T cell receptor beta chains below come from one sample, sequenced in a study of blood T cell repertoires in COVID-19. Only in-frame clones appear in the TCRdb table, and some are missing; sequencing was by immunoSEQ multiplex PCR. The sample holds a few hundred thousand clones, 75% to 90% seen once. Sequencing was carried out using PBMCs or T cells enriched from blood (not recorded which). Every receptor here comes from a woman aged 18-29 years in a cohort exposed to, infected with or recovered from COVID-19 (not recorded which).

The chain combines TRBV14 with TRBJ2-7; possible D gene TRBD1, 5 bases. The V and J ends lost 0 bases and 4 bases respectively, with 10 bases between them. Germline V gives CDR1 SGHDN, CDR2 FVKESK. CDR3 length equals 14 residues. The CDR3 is CASSQDRQQYEQYF. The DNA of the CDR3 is TGTGCCAGCAGCCAAGATCGACAGCAGTACGAGCAGTACTTC.

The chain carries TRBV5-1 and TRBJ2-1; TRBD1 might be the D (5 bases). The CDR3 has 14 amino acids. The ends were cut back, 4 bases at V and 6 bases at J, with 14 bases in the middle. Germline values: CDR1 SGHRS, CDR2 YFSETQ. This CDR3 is CASSVGAGLNEQFF. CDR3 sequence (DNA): TGCGCCAGCAGCGTAGGGGCCGGCCTCAATGAGCAGTTCTTC.

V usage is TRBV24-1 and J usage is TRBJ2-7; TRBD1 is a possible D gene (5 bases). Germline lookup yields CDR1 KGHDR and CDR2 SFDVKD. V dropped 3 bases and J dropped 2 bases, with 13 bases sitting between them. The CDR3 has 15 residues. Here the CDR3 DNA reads TGTGCCACCAGTGATCCCGATGACAGACCCTACGAGCAGTACTTC. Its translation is CATSDPDDRPYEQYF.

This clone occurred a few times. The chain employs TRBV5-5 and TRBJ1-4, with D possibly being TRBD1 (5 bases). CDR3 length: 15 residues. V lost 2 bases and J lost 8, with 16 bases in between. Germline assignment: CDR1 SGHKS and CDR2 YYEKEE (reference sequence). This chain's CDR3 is CASSFRSRVEEKLFF. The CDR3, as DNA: TGTGCCAGCAGCTTTAGAAGCAGGGTGGAGGAAAAACTGTTTTTT.

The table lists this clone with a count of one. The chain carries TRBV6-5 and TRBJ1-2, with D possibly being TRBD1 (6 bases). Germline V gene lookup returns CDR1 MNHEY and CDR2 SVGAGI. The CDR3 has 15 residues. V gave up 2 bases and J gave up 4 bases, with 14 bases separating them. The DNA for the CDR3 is TGTGCCAGCAGTTACGACATCAGGGGCGGCTATGGCTACACCTTC. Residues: CASSYDIRGGYGYTF.

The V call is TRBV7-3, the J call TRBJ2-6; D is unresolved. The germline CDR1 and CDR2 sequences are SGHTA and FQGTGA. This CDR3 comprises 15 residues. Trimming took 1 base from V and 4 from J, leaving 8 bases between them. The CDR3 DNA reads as TGTGCCAGCAGCTTAAGAGGATCCGGGGCCAACGTCCTGACTTTC. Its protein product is CASSLRGSGANVLTF.

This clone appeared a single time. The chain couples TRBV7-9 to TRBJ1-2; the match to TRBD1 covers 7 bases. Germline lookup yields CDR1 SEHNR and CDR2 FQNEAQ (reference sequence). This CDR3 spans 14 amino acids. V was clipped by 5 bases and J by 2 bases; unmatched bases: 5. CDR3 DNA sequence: TGTGCCAGCAGCCCCCGGACAGGAAACTATGGCTACACCTTC. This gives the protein CASSPRTGNYGYTF.

The CDR3 region has the DNA TGTGCCAGCAGCCGGACTAGCGGACCCCCCTACGAGCAGTACTTC. Its translation is CASSRTSGPPYEQYF. V is TRBV9 and J is TRBJ2-7; 10 nucleotides match TRBD2. This CDR3 region has 15 residues. The junction had 6 bases not matched to a gene; V was cut back by 4 bases and J by 2 bases. Germline assignment: CDR1 SGDLS and CDR2 YYNGEE.

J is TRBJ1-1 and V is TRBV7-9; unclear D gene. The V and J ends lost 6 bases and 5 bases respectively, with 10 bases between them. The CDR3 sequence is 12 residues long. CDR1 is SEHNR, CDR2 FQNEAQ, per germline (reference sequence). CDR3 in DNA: TGTGCCAGCAGACGACCGGGGACTGAAGCTTTCTTT. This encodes CASRRPGTEAFF.

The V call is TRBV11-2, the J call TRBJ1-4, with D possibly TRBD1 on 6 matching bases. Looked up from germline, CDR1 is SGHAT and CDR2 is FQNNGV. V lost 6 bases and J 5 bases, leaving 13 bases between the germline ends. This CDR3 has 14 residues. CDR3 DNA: TGTGCCAGCAGTCTACAGGGAGGGAATGAAAAACTGTTTTTT. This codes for CASSLQGGNEKLFF.

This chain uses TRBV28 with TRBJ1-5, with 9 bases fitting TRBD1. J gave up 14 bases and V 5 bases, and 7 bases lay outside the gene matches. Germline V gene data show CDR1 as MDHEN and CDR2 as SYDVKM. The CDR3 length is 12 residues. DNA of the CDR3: TGTGCCAGCAGTGAGGCGGACAGGGGCAAGCATTTT. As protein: CASSEADRGKHF.

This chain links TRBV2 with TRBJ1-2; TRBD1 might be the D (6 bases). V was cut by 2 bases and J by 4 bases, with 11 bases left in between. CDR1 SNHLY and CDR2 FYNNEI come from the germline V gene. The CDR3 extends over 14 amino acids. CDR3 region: CASSEQGPIYGYTF. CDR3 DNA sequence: TGTGCCAGCAGTGAACAGGGGCCCATCTATGGCTACACCTTC.

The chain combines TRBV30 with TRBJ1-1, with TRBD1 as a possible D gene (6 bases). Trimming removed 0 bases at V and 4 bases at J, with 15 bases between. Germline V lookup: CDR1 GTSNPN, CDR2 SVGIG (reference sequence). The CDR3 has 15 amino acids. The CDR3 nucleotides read TGTGCCTGGAGTGTAAAGGGGGTAGTGGGCACTGAAGCTTTCTTT. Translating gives CAWSVKGVVGTEAFF.

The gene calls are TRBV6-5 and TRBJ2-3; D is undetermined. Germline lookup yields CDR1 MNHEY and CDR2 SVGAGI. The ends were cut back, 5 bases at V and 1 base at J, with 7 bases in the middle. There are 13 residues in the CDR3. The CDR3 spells CASSNQGTDTQYF. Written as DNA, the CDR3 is TGTGCCAGCAGTAACCAGGGCACAGATACGCAGTATTTT.

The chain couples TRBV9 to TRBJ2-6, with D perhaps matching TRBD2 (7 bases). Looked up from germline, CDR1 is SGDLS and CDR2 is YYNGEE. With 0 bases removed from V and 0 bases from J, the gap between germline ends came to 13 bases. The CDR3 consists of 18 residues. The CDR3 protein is CASSVDGGQPSGANVLTF. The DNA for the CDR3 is TGTGCCAGCAGCGTAGACGGGGGGCAGCCCTCTGGGGCCAACGTCCTGACTTTC.

CDR3 protein: CASSPGTGNTEAFF. CDR3 coding DNA: TGTGCCAGCTCACCTGGGACAGGGAACACTGAAGCTTTCTTT. This chain connects TRBV18 to TRBJ1-1; the match to TRBD1 covers 8 bases. The ends lost 3 bases at V and 1 base at J; junction bases unmatched: 1. CDR1 and CDR2 from the germline V gene are KGHSH and LQKENI. This CDR3 has 14 amino acids.

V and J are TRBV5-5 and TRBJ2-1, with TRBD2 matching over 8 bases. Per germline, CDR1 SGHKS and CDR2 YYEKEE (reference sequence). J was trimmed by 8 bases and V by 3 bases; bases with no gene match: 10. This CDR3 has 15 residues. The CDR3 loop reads CASSSPVGRGDEQFF. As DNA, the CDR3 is TGTGCCAGCAGCTCCCCGGTGGGGCGGGGGGATGAGCAGTTCTTC.

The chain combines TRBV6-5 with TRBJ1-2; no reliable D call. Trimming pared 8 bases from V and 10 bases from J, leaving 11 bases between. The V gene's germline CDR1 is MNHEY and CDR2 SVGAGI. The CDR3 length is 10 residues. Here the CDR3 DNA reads TGTGCCAGCGGGAGGATCGACTACACCTTC. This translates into CASGRIDYTF.

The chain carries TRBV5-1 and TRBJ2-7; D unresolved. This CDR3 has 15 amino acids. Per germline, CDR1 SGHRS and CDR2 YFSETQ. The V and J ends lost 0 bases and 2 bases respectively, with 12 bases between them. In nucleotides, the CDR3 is TGCGCCAGCAGCTTGGTTGGAGCCAGCACCTACGAGCAGTACTTC. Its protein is CASSLVGASTYEQYF.

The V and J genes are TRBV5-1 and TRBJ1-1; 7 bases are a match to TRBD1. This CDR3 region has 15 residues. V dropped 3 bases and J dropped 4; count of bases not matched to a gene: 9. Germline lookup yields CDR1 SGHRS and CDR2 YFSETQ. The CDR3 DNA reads TGCGCCAGCAGCTGGTCGACAGGGCAGGGCACTGAAGCTTTCTTT. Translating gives CASSWSTGQGTEAFF.

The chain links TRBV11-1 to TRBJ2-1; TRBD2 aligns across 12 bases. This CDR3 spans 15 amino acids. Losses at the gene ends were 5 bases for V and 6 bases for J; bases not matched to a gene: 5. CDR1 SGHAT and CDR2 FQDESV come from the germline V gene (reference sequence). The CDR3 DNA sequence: TGTGCCAGCAGCCTACTAGCGGGGGGCTCCAATGAGCAGTTCTTC. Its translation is CASSLLAGGSNEQFF.

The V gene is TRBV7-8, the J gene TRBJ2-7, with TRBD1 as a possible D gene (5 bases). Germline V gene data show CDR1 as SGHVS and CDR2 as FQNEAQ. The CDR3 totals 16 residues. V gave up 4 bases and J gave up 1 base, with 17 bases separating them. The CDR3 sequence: CASSSSVQDRSYEQYF. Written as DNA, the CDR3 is TGTGCCAGCAGCTCCTCCGTACAGGATAGATCCTACGAGCAGTACTTC. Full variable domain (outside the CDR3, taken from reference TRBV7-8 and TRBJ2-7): GAGVSQSPRYKVAKRGQDVALRCDPISGHVSLFWYQQALGQGPEFLTYFQNEAQLDKSGLPSDRFFAERPEGSVSTLKIQRTQQEDSAVYLCASSSSVQDRSYEQYFGPGTRLTVT.

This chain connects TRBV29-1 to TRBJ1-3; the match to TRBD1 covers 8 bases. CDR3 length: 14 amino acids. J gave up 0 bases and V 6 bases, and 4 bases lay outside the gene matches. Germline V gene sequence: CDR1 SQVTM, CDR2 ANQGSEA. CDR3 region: CSVQQGVSGNTIYF. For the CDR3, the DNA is TGCAGCGTCCAACAGGGGGTCTCTGGAAACACCATATATTTT.

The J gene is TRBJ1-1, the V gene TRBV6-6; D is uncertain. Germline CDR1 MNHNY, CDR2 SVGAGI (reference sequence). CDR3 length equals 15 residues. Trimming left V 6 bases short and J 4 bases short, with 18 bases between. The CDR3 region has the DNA TGTGCCAGCAGCTACCCTCAGGAGGGCACCACTGAAGCTTTCTTT. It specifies CASSYPQEGTTEAFF.

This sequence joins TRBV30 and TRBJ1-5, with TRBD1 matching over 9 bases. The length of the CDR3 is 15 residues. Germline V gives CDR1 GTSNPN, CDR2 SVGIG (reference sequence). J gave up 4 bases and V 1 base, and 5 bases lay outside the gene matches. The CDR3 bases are TGTGCCTGGAGTGGGGTCGGGACAGGGAATCAGCCCCAGCATTTT. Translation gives CAWSGVGTGNQPQHF.

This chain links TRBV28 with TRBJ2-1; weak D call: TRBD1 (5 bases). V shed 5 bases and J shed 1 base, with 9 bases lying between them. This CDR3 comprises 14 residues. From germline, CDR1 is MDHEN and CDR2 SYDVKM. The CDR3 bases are TGTGCCAGCAGTCCCGGACAATCCTACAATGAGCAGTTCTTC. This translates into CASSPGQSYNEQFF.

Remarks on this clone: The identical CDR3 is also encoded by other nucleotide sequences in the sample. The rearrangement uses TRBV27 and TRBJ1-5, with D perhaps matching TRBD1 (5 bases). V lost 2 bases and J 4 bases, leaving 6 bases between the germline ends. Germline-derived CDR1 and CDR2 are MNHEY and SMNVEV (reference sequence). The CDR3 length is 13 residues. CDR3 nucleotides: TGTGCCAGCAGTTTAGACAGTAATCAGCCCCAGCATTTT. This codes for CASSLDSNQPQHF.

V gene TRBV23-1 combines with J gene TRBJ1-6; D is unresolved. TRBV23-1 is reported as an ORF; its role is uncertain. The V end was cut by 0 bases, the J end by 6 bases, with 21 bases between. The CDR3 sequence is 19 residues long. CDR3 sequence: CASSQSKAREGSFNSPLHF. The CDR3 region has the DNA TGCGCCAGCAGTCAATCTAAAGCTAGGGAGGGATCTTTTAATTCACCCCTCCACTTT.